Only one count was recorded for the clone carrying this T cell receptor beta chain. Its antigen is undetermined. The CDR3 loop spans 15 amino acids. Germline CDR1 is SGHTA and CDR2 is FQGNSA. V was pared by 4 bases and J by 5 bases, with 8 bases of the junction left unmatched. The data derive from a study of cytomegalovirus exposure and HLA in healthy donors. Researchers ran the PCR with 60 Vbeta and 13 Jbeta primers. Clones were read by immunoSEQ multiplex PCR, and TCRdb kept only the in-frame ones, dropping some. The sample lists fewer than 120,000 clones, about 80% occurring once. General observations from the study: TRBV6-2, TRBV6-3 and some other V segments were unresolvable in 87-base-pair reads. For presence/absence analyses, sequencing depth was assumed to be roughly uniform across donors.

The sequenced sample consisted of PBMCs. This chain joins TRBV7-2 and TRBJ2-7, with 10 positions matching TRBD2. This clonotype was obtained from a woman in her sixties or seventies in good health and CMV-seropositive. CDR3 nucleotides: TGTGCCAGCAGCTGGGGAGCGGGAGGGCCCAACGAGCAGTACTTC. As protein: CASSWGAGGPNEQYF.